What follows describes a single T cell receptor beta chain. TCRdb recomputed calls from the PCR reads with MiXCR, one row per CDR3 protein. The sample lists nearly 650,000 distinct CDR3 sequences, around 25% occurring once. The data were taken from a study of molecular identifiers for immune sequencing clone quantification. The sample consisted of naive CD8+ T cells from blood, with Jurkat cell RNA spiked in. Specified subset: FACS-sorted CD8+CD4-CCR7+CD45RA+ naive T cells. This TCR was sampled from a human donor in good health. Some libraries in this study had Jurkat cell RNA spiked in.

The CDR3 here is CASSLVQGTAGNTIYF. The CDR3 DNA reads as TGTGCCAGCAGTTTAGTCCAGGGCACGGCTGGAAACACCATATATTTT. The chain joins TRBV28 to TRBJ1-3; tentatively, D is TRBD1 (5 bases). The germline gives CDR1 MDHEN, CDR2 SYDVKM. Trimming removed 2 bases from V and 2 bases from J, with 13 bases in between. The CDR3 contains 16 residues.